The 10 T cell receptor beta chains listed next were all sequenced from one sample in a study of graft-versus-host responses after intestinal transplantation. The antigens these receptors bind are not known. Method: immunoSEQ multiplex PCR; TCRdb's copy keeps in-frame clones and lacks some. The sample records about 89,000 clones, approximately 92% being singletons. The sequences come from unstimulated CD4+ T cells sorted from spleen or lymph node cells, collected before intestinal transplant. The receptors were gathered from a human donor who received an intestinal transplant.

The chain is built from TRBV5-6 and TRBJ2-3, with D tentatively TRBD1 (6 bases). The ends were cut back, 9 bases at V and 0 bases at J, with 11 bases in the middle. The CDR3 extends over 13 amino acids. Germline CDR1 reads SGHDT; CDR2 reads YYEEEE. In nucleotides, the CDR3 is TGTGCCACCGGGACAATTAGCACAGATACGCAGTATTTT. Its translation: CATGTISTDTQYF.

The genes are TRBV7-3 and TRBJ2-1, with D possibly matching TRBD2 (6 bases). The CDR3 is 13 amino acids. The V and J ends lost 5 bases and 5 bases respectively, with 10 bases between them. CDR1 SGHTA and CDR2 FQGTGA come from the germline V gene. CDR3 DNA: TGTGCCAGCAGCCCCCGCGGGGACAATGAGCAGTTCTTC. The encoded protein is CASSPRGDNEQFF.

V gene TRBV10-1 combines with J gene TRBJ1-5; D may be TRBD1 (5 bases). Germline-derived CDR1 and CDR2 are WNHNN and SYGVQD (reference sequence). The CDR3 spans 17 residues. V was trimmed by 0 bases and J by 0 bases, leaving 12 bases between them. CDR3 DNA sequence: TGCGCCAGCAGTGAGTCGGGCAGGGTAGGTAGCAATCAGCCCCAGCATTTT. This gives the protein CASSESGRVGSNQPQHF.

This clone appeared once. The chain is built from TRBV5-6 and TRBJ1-4; maybe TRBD1 (6 bases). Germline loops: CDR1 SGHDT, CDR2 YYEEEE. This CDR3 contains 16 residues. Between the trimmed V and J ends, which lost 5 bases and 5 bases, there was a span of 19 bases. CDR3 region: CASRPGVGTPNEKLFF. Here the CDR3 DNA reads TGTGCCAGCAGACCTGGTGTTGGGACACCGAATGAAAAACTGTTTTTT.

The CDR3 protein is CASSLKGYTEAFF. The CDR3 nucleotides are TGTGCCAGCAGTTTAAAGGGCTACACTGAAGCTTTCTTT. The chain combines TRBV27 with TRBJ1-1; no definite D call. The CDR3 contains 13 residues. V lost 2 bases and J 3 bases, leaving 7 bases between the germline ends. The germline gives CDR1 MNHEY, CDR2 SMNVEV (reference sequence).

The chain combines TRBV27 with TRBJ2-1; 10 bases align to TRBD2. Germline V lookup: CDR1 MNHEY, CDR2 SMNVEV (reference sequence). With V trimmed by 7 bases and J by 3 bases, 12 bases remained unmatched. CDR3 size: 17 residues. The CDR3 region has the DNA TGTGCCAGCATTTCCGTTAGCGGGAGGACCCTCTACAATGAGCAGTTCTTC. Protein: CASISVSGRTLYNEQFF.

Of note for this clone: The same CDR3 also results from other DNA sequences found in this sample. The chain combines TRBV19 with TRBJ2-7; possible D gene TRBD1, 6 bases. Trimming removed 6 bases at V and 0 bases at J, with 9 bases between. Germline values: CDR1 LNHDA, CDR2 SQIVND (reference sequence). The CDR3 runs 13 residues. As DNA, the CDR3 is TGTGCCAGTAGCCCGACAGGCTCCTACGAGCAGTACTTC. It codes for CASSPTGSYEQYF.

This clone came up once. The CDR3 region has the DNA TGTGCCAGCAGTTTCCTGACATGGGTCGAGCAGTACTTC. Translated: CASSFLTWVEQYF. The chain recombines TRBV6-6 with TRBJ2-7, with D unclear. Germline CDR1 MNHNY, CDR2 SVGAGI (reference sequence). The V end lost 4 bases, the J end lost 6 bases, and 13 bases lay between the germline ends. The CDR3 loop spans 13 amino acids.

This clone showed up just once. The CDR3 DNA is TGTGCCAGTAGTACGACAGGCCCAGTGGGGTATGGCTACACCTTC. Its protein is CASSTTGPVGYGYTF. The chain has TRBV19 and TRBJ1-2; TRBD1 might be the D (6 bases). The CDR3 is 15 residues long. V was trimmed by 4 bases and J by 5 bases, leaving 17 bases between them. CDR1 and CDR2 from the germline V gene are LNHDA and SQIVND (reference sequence).

The chain carries TRBV7-9 and TRBJ2-2, with 12 bases identical to TRBD2. V gave up 7 bases and J gave up 3 bases; unmatched junction bases: 15. Germline CDR1 is SEHNR and CDR2 is FQNEAQ (reference sequence). The CDR3 is made up of 19 amino acids. In DNA form, the CDR3 reads TGTGCCAGCACCCTCCCCTCGACTAGCGGGAGAATATACACCGGGGAGCTGTTTTTT. It codes for CASTLPSTSGRIYTGELFF.